The 24 T cell receptor beta chains presented below share a single source sample, sequenced in a study of cytomegalovirus exposure and HLA in healthy donors (dated by TCRdb to the late 2010s). To prepare the library, the immunoSEQ multiplex PCR assay was applied. The clones in this table, taken by TCRdb from immuneACCESS, are in-frame only. Not every clone is retained; where verified, under half of the shortfall comes from an unresolved V gene, and the cause of the rest is unknown. Recorded for this sample are nearly 110,000 clones; 88% of them occurred a single time. The ten biggest clones cover 1.5% to 2% of the sample. The specimen was PBMCs. These receptors all stem from a young woman in good health and CMV-seropositive.

The DNA for the CDR3 is TGTGCCAGTAGTATAGGGCCTAGCGGGGATAAAAATGAGCAGTTCTTC. It codes for CASSIGPSGDKNEQFF. This chain connects TRBV19 to TRBJ2-1, with 9 bases identical to TRBD2. Germline V lookup: CDR1 LNHDA, CDR2 SQIVND (reference sequence). Unmatched junction bases numbered 8, after V lost 1 base and J lost 7 bases. The CDR3 is 16 amino acids.

V gene TRBV7-6 combines with J gene TRBJ1-3; D perhaps matches TRBD1 (6 bases). There are 14 residues in the CDR3. The V gene lost 5 bases and the J gene lost 4 bases, with 12 bases spanning the gap. Germline loops: CDR1 SGHVS, CDR2 FNYEAQ. The CDR3 protein is CASSPRGTGNTIYF. The CDR3 DNA follows: TGTGCCAGCAGCCCAAGGGGGACCGGAAACACCATATATTTT.

The CDR3 region is CASRGDRDVEQYF. CDR3 nucleotides: TGTGCCAGTAGAGGAGACAGGGATGTCGAGCAGTACTTC. This chain uses TRBV19 with TRBJ2-7; 7 nucleotides line up with TRBD1. CDR1 is LNHDA, CDR2 SQIVND, per germline (reference sequence). The trim removed 6 bases at V and 6 bases at J, leaving 8 bases unmatched. This CDR3 comprises 13 residues.

The chain is built from TRBV2 and TRBJ2-1; 7 bases map to TRBD2. The length of the CDR3 is 15 residues. Looked up from germline, CDR1 is SNHLY and CDR2 is FYNNEI. V dropped 5 bases and J dropped 7; count of bases not matched to a gene: 11. CDR3 sequence: CASSLLELAKNEQFF. CDR3 bases: TGTGCCAGCAGTCTTTTAGAACTAGCGAAAAATGAGCAGTTCTTC.

The V and J genes are TRBV6-5 and TRBJ2-5; 10 bases align to TRBD2. This CDR3 contains 16 residues. Trimming took 2 bases from V and 5 from J; bases not matched to a gene: 8. CDR1 is MNHEY, CDR2 SVGAGI, per germline. In DNA form, the CDR3 reads TGTGCCAGCAGTTACGGAGCGGGGGGGGCGGTGGAGACCCAGTACTTC. This sequence encodes CASSYGAGGAVETQYF.

This chain connects TRBV2 to TRBJ1-1; D uncertain. V lost 7 bases to trimming and J lost 1 base, with 10 bases between them. The CDR3 totals 13 residues. In germline, CDR1 is SNHLY, CDR2 FYNNEI. The chain's CDR3 is CASTPWANTEAFF. The CDR3 nucleotides are TGTGCCAGCACCCCTTGGGCGAACACTGAAGCTTTCTTT.

This chain links TRBV10-2 with TRBJ2-7; TRBD1 matches at 9 bases. The V and J ends lost 2 bases and 3 bases, in that order; junction bases with no gene match: 5. The CDR3 loop spans 15 amino acids. CDR1 and CDR2 (germline): WSHSY, SAAADI. In nucleotides, the CDR3 is TGCGCCAGCAGTGAGGGTGGGACAGGGAACTACGAGCAGTACGTC. It is translated as CASSEGGTGNYEQYV.

The chain combines TRBV28 with TRBJ1-3; a weak D match, TRBD1 (6 bases). The germline V gene has CDR1 MDHEN and CDR2 SYDVKM. The length of the CDR3 is 16 residues. Trimming stripped 7 bases from V and 3 bases from J, with 19 bases between. The CDR3 region is CASNGPTGSFGNTIYF. CDR3 bases: TGTGCCAGCAATGGGCCAACAGGGTCTTTTGGAAACACCATATATTTT. Variable domain in full (rest from reference TRBV28 and TRBJ1-3): DVKVTQSSRYLVKRTGEKVFLECVQDMDHENMFWYRQDPGLGLRLIYFSYDVKMKEKGDIPEGYSVSREKKERFSLILESASTNQTSMYLCASNGPTGSFGNTIYFGEGSWLTVV.

The gene calls are TRBV10-1 and TRBJ1-3; D not resolved. Trimming took off 3 bases at V and 0 bases at J, with 9 bases between the two ends. CDR3 size: 15 residues. Germline lookup yields CDR1 WNHNN and CDR2 SYGVQD (reference sequence). CDR3 DNA: TGCGCCAGCAGTGAATCGAGGTTCTCTGGAAACACCATATATTTT. It yields the protein CASSESRFSGNTIYF.

The V gene is TRBV6-5, the J gene TRBJ2-3, with a tentative D call TRBD2 (5 bases). Per the germline V gene, CDR1 is MNHEY and CDR2 is SVGAGI. V lost 6 bases and J lost 2, with 12 bases in between. The length of the CDR3 is 14 residues. The CDR3 loop is CASSPGLNTDTQYF. As DNA, the CDR3 is TGTGCCAGCAGCCCCGGACTGAACACAGATACGCAGTATTTT.

This clone was seen once. This rearrangement joins TRBV7-9 to TRBJ2-2; TRBD1 matches at 7 bases. From germline, CDR1 is SEHNR and CDR2 FQNEAQ (reference sequence). V gave up 5 bases and J gave up 4 bases; unmatched junction bases: 7. This CDR3 spans 15 amino acids. In DNA form, the CDR3 reads TGTGCCAGCAGCCCCCGGGGACAGTCCACCGGGGAGCTGTTTTTT. It specifies CASSPRGQSTGELFF.

V gene TRBV4-2 combines with J gene TRBJ2-2; D possibly corresponds to TRBD2 (5 bases). Germline values: CDR1 LGHNA, CDR2 YNFKEQ. This CDR3 comprises 15 residues. The V and J ends lost 4 bases and 1 base respectively, with 10 bases between them. The CDR3 nucleotides are TGTGCCAGCAGCCCCTCCGGGGAGAACACCGGGGAGCTGTTTTTT. It yields the protein CASSPSGENTGELFF.

The chain uses TRBV28 and TRBJ2-7; TRBD1 is a possible D gene (6 bases). The CDR3 consists of 14 residues. Trimming pared 5 bases from V and 0 bases from J, leaving 11 bases between. The germline V gene has CDR1 MDHEN and CDR2 SYDVKM. In nucleotides, the CDR3 is TGTGCCAGCAGTCGCAGGGGCCGCTCCTACGAGCAGTACTTC. Translated, it gives CASSRRGRSYEQYF.

This chain links TRBV7-9 with TRBJ2-7; 9 bases are a match to TRBD1. CDR3 length equals 14 residues. The germline V gene has CDR1 SEHNR and CDR2 FQNEAQ (reference sequence). The trim removed 5 bases at V and 7 bases at J, leaving 9 bases unmatched. The CDR3 loop is CASSPGQGVSEQYV. CDR3 coding DNA: TGTGCCAGCAGCCCGGGACAGGGTGTCTCAGAGCAGTACGTC.

V usage is TRBV2 and J usage is TRBJ2-1; 10 bases agree with TRBD2. The germline V gene encodes CDR1 SNHLY and CDR2 FYNNEI. The CDR3 runs 12 residues. V shed 7 bases and J 9 bases; nucleotides not matched to a gene: 3. The CDR3 DNA sequence: TGTGCCAGCATTATAGCGGGGGGTGAGCAGTTCTTC. Its protein is CASIIAGGEQFF.

This clone was recorded once. This chain links TRBV5-1 with TRBJ1-2, with 8 bases fitting TRBD1. V lost 0 bases to trimming and J lost 8 bases; unmatched junction nucleotides: 9. Germline V gene sequence: CDR1 SGHRS, CDR2 YFSETQ. The CDR3 totals 15 residues. CDR3 amino acids: CASSLAFGTGHGYTF. Written as DNA, the CDR3 is TGCGCCAGCAGCTTGGCCTTCGGGACAGGACACGGCTACACCTTC.

This sequence joins TRBV12-5 and TRBJ2-3, with TRBD2 matching 9 bases. The CDR3 covers 16 residues. Trimming took 0 bases from V and 3 from J; bases not matched to a gene: 4. CDR1 is LGHNT and CDR2 is FRNRAP in the germline V gene. Here the CDR3 DNA reads TGTGCTAGTGGTTTGGTAATAGCGGGGGCTACAGATACGCAGTATTTT. As protein: CASGLVIAGATDTQYF.

As regards this clone: This sample also contains other DNA sequences that code for the same CDR3. The chain combines TRBV27 with TRBJ1-5; no definite D call. This CDR3 is 14 amino acids long. Germline V lookup: CDR1 MNHEY, CDR2 SMNVEV (reference sequence). V was pared by 3 bases and J by 1 base, with 7 bases between. CDR3 residues: CASSFGGSNQPQHF. The CDR3, as DNA: TGTGCCAGCAGTTTCGGAGGGAGCAATCAGCCCCAGCATTTT.

The chain links TRBV9 to TRBJ2-2; D might be TRBD1 (5 bases). This CDR3 region has 15 residues. The V and J ends lost 4 bases and 4 bases respectively, with 14 bases between them. Germline assignment: CDR1 SGDLS and CDR2 YYNGEE. The CDR3 DNA reads TGTGCCAGCAGCCGAGGCAGGGCCCCCACCGGGGAGCTGTTTTTT. Amino acid sequence: CASSRGRAPTGELFF. Complete variable domain (other parts from reference TRBV9 and TRBJ2-2): DSGVTQTPKHLITATGQRVTLRCSPRSGDLSVYWYQQSLDQGLQFLIQYYNGEERAKGNILERFSAQQFPDLHSELNLSSLELGDSALYFCASSRGRAPTGELFFGEGSRLTVL.

This chain uses TRBV27 with TRBJ2-3; 7 nucleotides agree with TRBD2. Germline V gene lookup returns CDR1 MNHEY and CDR2 SMNVEV (reference sequence). V lost 6 bases to trimming and J lost 0 bases; unmatched junction nucleotides: 12. The CDR3 sequence is 17 residues long. This chain's CDR3 is CASSRAIWGGSTDTQYF. The CDR3 DNA reads TGTGCCAGCAGCAGAGCTATTTGGGGGGGGAGCACAGATACGCAGTATTTT.

The chain carries TRBV4-3 and TRBJ1-1, with D possibly TRBD1 on 6 matching bases. V gave up 3 bases and J gave up 2 bases, with 10 bases separating them. The CDR3 has 14 residues. Germline-derived CDR1 and CDR2 are LGHNA and YSLEER. CDR3: CASSQLQGNTEAFF. CDR3 nucleotides: TGCGCCAGCAGCCAGCTACAGGGAAACACTGAAGCTTTCTTT.

This chain links TRBV6-1 with TRBJ2-7, with TRBD1 matching 7 bases. V dropped 5 bases and J dropped 0; count of bases not matched to a gene: 4. Germline assignment: CDR1 MNHNS and CDR2 SASEGT. This CDR3 is built from 14 residues. CDR3 amino acids: CASSPTGLSYEQYF. CDR3 sequence (DNA): TGTGCCAGCAGTCCGACAGGGCTCTCCTACGAGCAGTACTTC.

The DNA of the CDR3 is TGTGCCAGCTCTCTACAGGGGTTGTCAACTAATGAAAAACTGTTTTTT. It codes for CASSLQGLSTNEKLFF. This chain uses TRBV28 with TRBJ1-4; TRBD1 matches at 7 bases. The length of the CDR3 is 16 residues. The germline V gene has CDR1 MDHEN and CDR2 SYDVKM. V dropped 8 bases and J dropped 0; count of bases not matched to a gene: 9.

The J gene is TRBJ1-3, the V gene TRBV14; no clear D. The germline V gene has CDR1 SGHDN and CDR2 FVKESK. The CDR3 totals 17 residues. Trimming shortened V by 2 bases and J by 3 bases, and 17 bases separated the two germline ends. In nucleotides, the CDR3 is TGTGCCAGCAGCCAACTGGGTCGGGGTCGGAGTGGAAACACCATATATTTT. Translation gives CASSQLGRGRSGNTIYF.